The clone carrying this TCR beta chain was seen ten or more times. This specimen comes from a study of CD8+CD57+ T cells in acquired aplastic anemia. It was genomic DNA that served as the template for profiling TCR beta VDJ and CDR3. TCRdb used MiXCR to reprocess the reads, holding one entry per CDR3 protein. The table records about 100,000 distinct CDR3 sequences, around 49% of them present only once. The germline gives CDR1 SGHTA, CDR2 FQGTGA. The CDR3 is made up of 15 amino acids. Trimming pared 1 base from V and 1 base from J, leaving 10 bases between. The clonotype was recovered from a human donor in good health, serving as a control. The chain employs TRBV7-3 and TRBJ1-1, with D possibly being TRBD1 (5 bases). The material sequenced was sorted CD4+, CD8+, or CD8+CD57+ T cells (not recorded which) from PBMCs. CDR3: CASSLIGASNTEAFF. The CDR3, as DNA: TGTGCCAGCAGCTTAATAGGGGCCTCGAACACTGAAGCTTTCTTT.